The text below deals with one T cell receptor (beta chain). Its target is not known. TCRdb called the 5' RACE reads again in MiXCR, with one record for every CDR3 protein. The profile covers about 220,000 distinct CDR3 sequences, with roughly 24% appearing a single time and around 6.3% taken by the ten largest. The data belong to a study of CD8 T cells in ankylosing spondylitis. The study's findings and limits: Matched ankylosing spondylitis synovial fluid reportedly contained a significantly enriched population of disease-linked clones. Within ankylosing spondylitis blood, a TCR beta motif made up of roughly eight highly homologous variants appeared to be characteristic.

Trimming cost V 3 bases and J 5 bases, with 12 bases left between them. The CDR3 has 14 amino acids. The germline CDR1 and CDR2 sequences are SGHRS and YFSETQ. Source material: blood, either unsorted or a sorted T cell fraction (not recorded which). V is TRBV5-1 and J is TRBJ2-1; maybe TRBD2 (5 bases). This receptor was obtained from a male donor with ankylosing spondylitis or in good health (not recorded which). CDR3 protein: CASSSQGLHNEQFF. CDR3 nucleotides: TGCGCCAGCAGCTCCCAAGGACTGCACAATGAGCAGTTCTTC.